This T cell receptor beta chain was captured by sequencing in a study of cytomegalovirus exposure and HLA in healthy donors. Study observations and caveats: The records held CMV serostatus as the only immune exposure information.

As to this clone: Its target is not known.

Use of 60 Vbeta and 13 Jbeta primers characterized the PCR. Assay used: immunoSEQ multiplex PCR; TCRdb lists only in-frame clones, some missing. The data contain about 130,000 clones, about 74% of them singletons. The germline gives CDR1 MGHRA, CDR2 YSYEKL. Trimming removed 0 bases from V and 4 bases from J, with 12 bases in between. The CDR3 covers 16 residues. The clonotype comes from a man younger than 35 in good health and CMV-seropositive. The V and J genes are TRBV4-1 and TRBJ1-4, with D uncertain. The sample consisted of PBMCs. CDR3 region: CASSQDRSGYNEKLFF. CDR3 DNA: TGCGCCAGCAGCCAAGATCGGTCCGGTTATAATGAAAAACTGTTTTTT.